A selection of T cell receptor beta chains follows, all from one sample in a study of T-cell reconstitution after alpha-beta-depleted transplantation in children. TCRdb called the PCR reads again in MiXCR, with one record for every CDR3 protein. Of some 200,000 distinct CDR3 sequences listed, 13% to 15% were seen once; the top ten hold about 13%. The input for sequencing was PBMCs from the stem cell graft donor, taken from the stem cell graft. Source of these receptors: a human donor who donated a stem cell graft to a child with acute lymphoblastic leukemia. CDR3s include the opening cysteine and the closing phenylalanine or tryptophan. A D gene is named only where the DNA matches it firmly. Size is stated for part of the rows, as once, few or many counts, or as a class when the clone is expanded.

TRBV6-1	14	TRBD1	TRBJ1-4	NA	TGTGCCAGCAGCACCAGGGGGCCTAATGAAAAACTGTTTTTT	CASSTRGPNEKLFF
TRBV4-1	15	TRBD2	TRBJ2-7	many	TGCGCCAGCAGCCAAGTGGGCGGGAGTAGATACGAGCAGTACTTC	CASSQVGGSRYEQYF
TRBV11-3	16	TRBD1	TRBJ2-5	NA	TGTGCCAGCAGCTTATGGACCCGGGACAGAGAAGAGACCCAGTACTTC	CASSLWTRDREETQYF
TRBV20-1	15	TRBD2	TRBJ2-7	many	TGCAGTGCTTTGATAACATCTAGCGGATCCTACGAGCAGTACTTC	CSALITSSGSYEQYF
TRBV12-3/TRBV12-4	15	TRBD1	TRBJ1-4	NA	TGTGCCAGCAGGTTTTCTGGACAGGGGGTTGAAAAACTGTTTTTT	CASRFSGQGVEKLFF
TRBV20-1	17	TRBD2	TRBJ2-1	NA	TGCAGTGCTAGTGGGTCCGGGCTAGCGGAAATCTACAATGAGCAGTTCTTC	CSASGSGLAEIYNEQFF
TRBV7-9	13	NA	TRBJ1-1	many	TGTGCCAGCAGCTTAGATATCGGCCCTAAAGCTTTCTTT	CASSLDIGPKAFF
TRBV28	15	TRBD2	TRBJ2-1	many	TGTGCCAGCATCCGGGGGACTAGTGGGTACAATGAGCAGTTCTTC	CASIRGTSGYNEQFF
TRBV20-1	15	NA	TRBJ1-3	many	TGCAGTGCCCAGGTGGGGGGGGGCTCTGGAAACACCATATATTTT	CSAQVGGGSGNTIYF
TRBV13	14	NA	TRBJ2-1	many	TGTGCCAGCAGCTTAGGGCAAGAAAACAATGAGCAGTTCTTC	CASSLGQENNEQFF
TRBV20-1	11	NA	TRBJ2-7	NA	TGCAGTGCTAGCCCCCATAACGAGCAGTACTTC	CSASPHNEQYF
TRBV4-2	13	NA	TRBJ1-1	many	TGTGCCAGCAGCCAAGGGATCGGGACTCCGAGTTTCTTT	CASSQGIGTPSFF
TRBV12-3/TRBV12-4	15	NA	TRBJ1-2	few	TGTGCCAGCAGTTTAGCGATAGGGACATCCTATGGCTACACCTTC	CASSLAIGTSYGYTF
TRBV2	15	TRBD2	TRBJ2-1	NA	TGTGCCAGCAGTGCGGAGACTAGCGGATACAATGAGCAGTTCTTC	CASSAETSGYNEQFF
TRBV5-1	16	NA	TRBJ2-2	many	TGCGCCAGCAGATACGCTCCAGGTCAACCCCAAGGGGAGCTGTTTTTT	CASRYAPGQPQGELFF
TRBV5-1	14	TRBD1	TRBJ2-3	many	TGCGCCAGCAGCTACAACACAGGGGAGGATACGCAGTATTTT	CASSYNTGEDTQYF